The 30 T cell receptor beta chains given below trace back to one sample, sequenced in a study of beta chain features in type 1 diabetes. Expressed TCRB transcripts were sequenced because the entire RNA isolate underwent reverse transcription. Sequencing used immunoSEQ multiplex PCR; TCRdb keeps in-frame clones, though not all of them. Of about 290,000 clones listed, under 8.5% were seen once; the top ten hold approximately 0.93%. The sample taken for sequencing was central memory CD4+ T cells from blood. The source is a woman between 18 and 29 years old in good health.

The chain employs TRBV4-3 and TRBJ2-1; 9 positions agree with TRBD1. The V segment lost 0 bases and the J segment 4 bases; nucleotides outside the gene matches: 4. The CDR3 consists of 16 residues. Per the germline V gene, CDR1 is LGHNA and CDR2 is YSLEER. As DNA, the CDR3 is TGCGCCAGCAGCCAAGATGGACAGGGGATTTACAATGAGCAGTTCTTC. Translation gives CASSQDGQGIYNEQFF.

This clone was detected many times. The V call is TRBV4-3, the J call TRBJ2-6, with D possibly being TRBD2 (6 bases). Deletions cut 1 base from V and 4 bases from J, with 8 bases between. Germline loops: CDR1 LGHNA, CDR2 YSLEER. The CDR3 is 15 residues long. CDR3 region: CASSQGGAGANVLTF. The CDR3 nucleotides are TGCGCCAGCAGCCAAGGCGGGGCCGGGGCCAACGTCCTGACTTTC.

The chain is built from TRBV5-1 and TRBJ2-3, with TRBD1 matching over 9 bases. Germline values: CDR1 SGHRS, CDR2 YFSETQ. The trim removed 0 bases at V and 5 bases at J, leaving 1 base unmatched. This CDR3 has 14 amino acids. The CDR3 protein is CASSLDRGRDTQYF. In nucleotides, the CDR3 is TGCGCCAGCAGCTTGGACAGGGGGCGAGATACGCAGTATTTT.

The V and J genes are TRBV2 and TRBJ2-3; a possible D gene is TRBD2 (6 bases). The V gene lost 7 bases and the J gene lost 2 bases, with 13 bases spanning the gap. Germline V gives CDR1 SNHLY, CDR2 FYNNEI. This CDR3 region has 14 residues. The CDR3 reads CASKRRGVTDTQYF. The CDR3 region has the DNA TGTGCCAGCAAGAGGCGGGGAGTCACAGATACGCAGTATTTT.

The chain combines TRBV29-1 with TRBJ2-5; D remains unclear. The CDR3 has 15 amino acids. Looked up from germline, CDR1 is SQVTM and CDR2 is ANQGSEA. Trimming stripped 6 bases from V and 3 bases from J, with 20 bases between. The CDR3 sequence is CSVANPRAPKETQYF. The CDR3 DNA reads TGCAGCGTCGCCAACCCCCGGGCCCCCAAAGAGACCCAGTACTTC. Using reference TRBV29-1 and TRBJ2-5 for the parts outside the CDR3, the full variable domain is SAVISQKPSRDICQRGTSLTIQCQVDSQVTMMFWYRQQPGQSLTLIATANQGSEATYESGFVIDKFPISRPNLTFSTLTVSNMSPEDSSIYLCSVANPRAPKETQYFGPGTRLLVL.

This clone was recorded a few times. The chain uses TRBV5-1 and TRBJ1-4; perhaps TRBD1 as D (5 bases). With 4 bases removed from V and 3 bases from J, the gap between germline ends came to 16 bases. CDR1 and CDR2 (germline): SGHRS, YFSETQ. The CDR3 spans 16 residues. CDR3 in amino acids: CASSPRRDGANEKLFF. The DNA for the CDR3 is TGCGCCAGCAGCCCGAGGAGGGACGGAGCTAATGAAAAACTGTTTTTT.

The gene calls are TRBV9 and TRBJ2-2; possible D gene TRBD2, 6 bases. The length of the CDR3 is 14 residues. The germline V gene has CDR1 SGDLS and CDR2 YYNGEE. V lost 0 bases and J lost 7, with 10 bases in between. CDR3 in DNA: TGTGCCAGCAGCGTAGGACTAGGCGGCGGGGAGCTGTTTTTT. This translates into CASSVGLGGGELFF.

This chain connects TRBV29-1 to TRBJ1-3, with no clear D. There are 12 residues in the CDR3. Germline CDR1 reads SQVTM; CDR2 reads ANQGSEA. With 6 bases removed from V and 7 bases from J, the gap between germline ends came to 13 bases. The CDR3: CSVAPARNTIYF. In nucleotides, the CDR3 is TGCAGCGTGGCCCCAGCGAGGAACACCATATATTTT.

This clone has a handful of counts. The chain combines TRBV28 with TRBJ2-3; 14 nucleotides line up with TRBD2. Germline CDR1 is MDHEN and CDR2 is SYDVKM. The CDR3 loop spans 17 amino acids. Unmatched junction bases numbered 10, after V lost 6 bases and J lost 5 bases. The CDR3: CASSVTSGGARRDTQYF. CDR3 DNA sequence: TGTGCCAGCAGCGTGACTAGCGGGGGGGCGCGTCGAGATACGCAGTATTTT. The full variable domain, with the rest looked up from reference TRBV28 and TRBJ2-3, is DVKVTQSSRYLVKRTGEKVFLECVQDMDHENMFWYRQDPGLGLRLIYFSYDVKMKEKGDIPEGYSVSREKKERFSLILESASTNQTSMYLCASSVTSGGARRDTQYFGPGTRLTVL.

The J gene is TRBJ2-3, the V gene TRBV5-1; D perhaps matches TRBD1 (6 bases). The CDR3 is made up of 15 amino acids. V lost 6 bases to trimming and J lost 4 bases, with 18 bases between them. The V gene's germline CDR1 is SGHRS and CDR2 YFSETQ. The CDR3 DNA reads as TGCGCCAGCACCAGGACAGCCGCTAACGCAGATACGCAGTATTTT. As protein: CASTRTAANADTQYF.

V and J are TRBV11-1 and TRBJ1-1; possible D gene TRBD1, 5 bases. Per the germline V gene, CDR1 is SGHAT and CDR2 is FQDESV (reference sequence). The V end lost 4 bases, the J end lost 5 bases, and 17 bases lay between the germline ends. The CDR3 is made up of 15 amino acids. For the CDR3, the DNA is TGTGCCAGCAGCTACGAGGGGCGGGTAAAGACTGAAGCTTTCTTT. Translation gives CASSYEGRVKTEAFF.

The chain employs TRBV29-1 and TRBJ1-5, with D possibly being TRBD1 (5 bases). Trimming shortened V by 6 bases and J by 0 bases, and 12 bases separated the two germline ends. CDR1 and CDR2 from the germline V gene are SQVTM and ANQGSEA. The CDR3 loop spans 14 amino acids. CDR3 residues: CSVAFGGSNQPQHF. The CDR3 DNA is TGCAGCGTCGCCTTCGGGGGTAGCAATCAGCCCCAGCATTTT.

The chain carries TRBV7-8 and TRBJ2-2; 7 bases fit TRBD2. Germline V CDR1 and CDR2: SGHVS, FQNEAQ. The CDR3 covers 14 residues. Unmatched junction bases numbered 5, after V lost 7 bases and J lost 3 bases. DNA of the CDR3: TGTGCCAGCAACACAGCGGGATACACCGGGGAGCTGTTTTTT. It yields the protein CASNTAGYTGELFF.

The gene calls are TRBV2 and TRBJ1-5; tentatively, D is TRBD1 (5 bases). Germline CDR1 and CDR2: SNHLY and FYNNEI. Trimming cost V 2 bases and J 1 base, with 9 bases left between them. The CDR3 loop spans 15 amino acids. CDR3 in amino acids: CASSEIGASNQPQHF. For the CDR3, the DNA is TGTGCCAGCAGTGAAATCGGGGCGAGCAATCAGCCCCAGCATTTT.

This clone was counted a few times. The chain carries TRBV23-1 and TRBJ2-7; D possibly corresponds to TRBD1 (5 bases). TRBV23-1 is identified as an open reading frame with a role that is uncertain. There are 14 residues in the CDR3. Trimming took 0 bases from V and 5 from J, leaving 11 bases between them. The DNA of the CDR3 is TGCGCCAGCAGTCAATCGAAAGGGGAAGACGAGCAGTACGTC. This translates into CASSQSKGEDEQYV.

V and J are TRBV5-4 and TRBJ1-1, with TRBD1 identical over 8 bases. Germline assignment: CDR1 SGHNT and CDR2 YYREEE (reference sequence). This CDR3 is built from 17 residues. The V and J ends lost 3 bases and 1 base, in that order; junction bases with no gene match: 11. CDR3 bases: TGTGCCAGCAGCTCCGGACAGGGCGCAAAGGGGAACACTGAAGCTTTCTTT. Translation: CASSSGQGAKGNTEAFF.

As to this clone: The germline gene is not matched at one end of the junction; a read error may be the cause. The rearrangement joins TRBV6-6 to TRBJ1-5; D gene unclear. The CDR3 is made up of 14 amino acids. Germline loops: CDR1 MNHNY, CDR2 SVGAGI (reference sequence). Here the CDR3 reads CASSGLARNQAQHF. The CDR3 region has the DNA TGTGCCAGCAGTGGTCTAGCCCGCAATCAGGCCCAGCATTTT.

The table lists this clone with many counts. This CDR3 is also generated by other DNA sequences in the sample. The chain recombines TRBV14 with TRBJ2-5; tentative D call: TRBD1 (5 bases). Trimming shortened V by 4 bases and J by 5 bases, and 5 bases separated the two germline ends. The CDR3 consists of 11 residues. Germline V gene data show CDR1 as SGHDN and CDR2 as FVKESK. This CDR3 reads CASSPGETQYF. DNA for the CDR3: TGTGCCAGCAGCCCAGGGGAGACCCAGTACTTC.

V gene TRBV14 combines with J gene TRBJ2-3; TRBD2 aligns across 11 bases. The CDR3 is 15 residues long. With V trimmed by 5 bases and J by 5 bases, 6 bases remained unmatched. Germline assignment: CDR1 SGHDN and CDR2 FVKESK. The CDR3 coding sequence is TGTGCCAGCAGCTTTAGCGGGGGGGCACAAGATACGCAGTATTTT. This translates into CASSFSGGAQDTQYF.

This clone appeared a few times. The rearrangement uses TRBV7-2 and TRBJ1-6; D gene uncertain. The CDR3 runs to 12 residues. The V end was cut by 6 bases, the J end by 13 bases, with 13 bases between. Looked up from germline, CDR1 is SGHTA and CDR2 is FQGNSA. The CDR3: CASRSQTFPLHF. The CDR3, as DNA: TGTGCCAGCAGATCCCAGACATTTCCCCTCCACTTT. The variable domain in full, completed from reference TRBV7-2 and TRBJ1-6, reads GAGVSQSPSNKVTEKGKDVELRCDPISGHTALYWYRQSLGQGLEFLIYFQGNSAPDKSGLPSDRFSAERTGGSVSTLTIQRTQQEDSAVYLCASRSQTFPLHFGNGTRLTVT.

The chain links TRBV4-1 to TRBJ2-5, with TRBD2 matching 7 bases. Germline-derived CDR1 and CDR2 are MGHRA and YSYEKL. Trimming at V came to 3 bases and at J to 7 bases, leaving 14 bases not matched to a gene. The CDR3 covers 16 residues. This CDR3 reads CASSQPTSDRLRTQYF. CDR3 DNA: TGCGCCAGCAGCCAGCCCACTAGCGACCGACTAAGGACCCAGTACTTC.

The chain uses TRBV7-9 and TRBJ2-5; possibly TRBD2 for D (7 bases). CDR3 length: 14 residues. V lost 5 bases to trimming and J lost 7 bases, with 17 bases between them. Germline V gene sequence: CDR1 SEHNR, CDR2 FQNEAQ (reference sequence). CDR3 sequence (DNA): TGTGCCAGCAGCCAACTTTGGGAGGGGGGGACCCAGTACTTC. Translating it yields CASSQLWEGGTQYF.

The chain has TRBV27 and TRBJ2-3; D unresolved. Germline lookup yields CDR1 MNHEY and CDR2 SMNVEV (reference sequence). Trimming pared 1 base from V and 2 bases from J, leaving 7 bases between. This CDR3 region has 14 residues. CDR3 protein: CASSLWGYTDTQYF. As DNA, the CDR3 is TGTGCCAGCAGTTTATGGGGATACACAGATACGCAGTATTTT.

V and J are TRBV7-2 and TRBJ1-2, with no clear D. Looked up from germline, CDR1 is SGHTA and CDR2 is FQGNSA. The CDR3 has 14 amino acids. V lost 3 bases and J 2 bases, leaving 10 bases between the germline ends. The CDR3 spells CASSLGGLNYGYTF. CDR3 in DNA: TGTGCCAGCAGCTTGGGAGGGCTAAACTATGGCTACACCTTC.

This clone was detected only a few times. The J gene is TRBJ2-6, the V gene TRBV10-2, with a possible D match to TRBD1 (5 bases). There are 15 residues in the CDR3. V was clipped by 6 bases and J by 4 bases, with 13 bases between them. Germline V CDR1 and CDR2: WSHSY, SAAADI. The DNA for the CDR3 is TGCGCCAGCAGAAACTGGCAGGGAGGGGCCAACGTCCTGACTTTC. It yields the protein CASRNWQGGANVLTF.

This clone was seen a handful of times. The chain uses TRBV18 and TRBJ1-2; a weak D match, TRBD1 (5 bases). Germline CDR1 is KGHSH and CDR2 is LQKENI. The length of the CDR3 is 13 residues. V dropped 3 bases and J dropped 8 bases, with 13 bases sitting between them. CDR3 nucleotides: TGTGCCAGCTCACCCGGGGCATTAGAGGGCTACACCTTC. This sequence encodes CASSPGALEGYTF.

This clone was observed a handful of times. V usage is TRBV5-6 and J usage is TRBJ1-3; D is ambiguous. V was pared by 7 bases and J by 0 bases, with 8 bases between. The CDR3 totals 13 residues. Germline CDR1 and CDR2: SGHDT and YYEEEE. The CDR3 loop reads CASAWASGNTIYF. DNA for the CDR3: TGTGCCAGCGCCTGGGCCTCTGGAAACACCATATATTTT. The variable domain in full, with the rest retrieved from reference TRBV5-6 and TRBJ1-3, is DAGVTQSPTHLIKTRGQQVTLRCSPKSGHDTVSWYQQALGQGPQFIFQYYEEEERQRGNFPDRFSGHQFPNYSSELNVNALLLGDSALYLCASAWASGNTIYFGEGSWLTVV.

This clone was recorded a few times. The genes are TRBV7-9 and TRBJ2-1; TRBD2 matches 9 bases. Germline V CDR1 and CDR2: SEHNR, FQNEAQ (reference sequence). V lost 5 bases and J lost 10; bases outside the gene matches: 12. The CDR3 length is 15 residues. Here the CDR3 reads CASSPWASSGAEQFF. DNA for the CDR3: TGTGCCAGCAGCCCGTGGGCGTCTAGCGGGGCCGAGCAGTTCTTC.

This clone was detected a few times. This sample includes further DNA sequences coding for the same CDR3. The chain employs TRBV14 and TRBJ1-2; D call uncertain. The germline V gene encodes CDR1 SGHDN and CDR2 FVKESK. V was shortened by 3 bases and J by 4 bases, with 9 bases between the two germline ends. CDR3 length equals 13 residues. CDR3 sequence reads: CASSHGPTYGYTF. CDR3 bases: TGTGCCAGCAGCCACGGCCCCACCTATGGCTACACCTTC.

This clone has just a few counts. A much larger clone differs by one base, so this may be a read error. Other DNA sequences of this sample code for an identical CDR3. The DNA of the CDR3 is TGCCGCGGGGCCCTGACGGGGGGGAACACTGAAGCTTTCTTT. Amino acids: CRGALTGGNTEAFF. The genes are TRBV29-1 and TRBJ1-1, with D perhaps TRBD1 (5 bases). Germline V gene data show CDR1 as SQVTM and CDR2 as ANQGSEA. The CDR3 extends over 14 amino acids.